This T cell receptor beta chain was sequenced during a study of shared clonotypes between healthy human individuals. Once extracted for a subset, genomic DNA was divided evenly among several immunoSEQ plates. Libraries were prepared by immunoSEQ multiplex PCR; TCRdb keeps only in-frame clonotypes and omits some of them. The sample comprises more than 2,000,000 clones, approximately 90% of which are singletons, and roughly 0.15% rests with the top ten. The length of the CDR3 is 16 residues. V lost 3 bases to trimming and J lost 0 bases; unmatched junction nucleotides: 5. Germline V CDR1 and CDR2: SGHVS, FQNEAQ. Study-level points and caveats: Larger estimated richness was generally recorded for naive subsets relative to memory subsets.

A remark on this clone: No antigen is known for it.

CD4+ cells underwent separation, giving CD45RA+ naive and CD45RA-negative memory subsets. The source is a man aged 18-30 years in good health. Sequences were obtained from naive CD4+ T cells sorted from blood. Subset of the sample: CD45RA+ positively selected. The chain employs TRBV7-8 and TRBJ2-1; 7 nucleotides line up with TRBD1. The CDR3 protein is CASSFGTASSYNEQFF. In nucleotides, the CDR3 is TGTGCCAGCAGCTTCGGGACAGCCAGCTCCTACAATGAGCAGTTCTTC. Full variable domain (remainder filled in from reference TRBV7-8 and TRBJ2-1): GAGVSQSPRYKVAKRGQDVALRCDPISGHVSLFWYQQALGQGPEFLTYFQNEAQLDKSGLPSDRFFAERPEGSVSTLKIQRTQQEDSAVYLCASSFGTASSYNEQFFGPGTRLTVL.